The clone carrying this T cell receptor beta chain was picked up a small number of times. The antigen is not known. In the same sample, other DNA sequences code for this CDR3. The data stem from a study of cytomegalovirus exposure and HLA in healthy donors. Study-wide results and caveats: High specificity and sensitivity for cytomegalovirus status were reported for the classifier. The study reported that TCR beta sequences accurately predicted HLA-A and HLA-B alleles in most subjects. Several of the most significant clusters appeared, in a later analysis, to be linked to common viral pathogens. Earlier analysis yielded a pattern in which most TCR beta V segments were productive about 90% or about 30% of the time.

Researchers ran the PCR with 60 Vbeta and 13 Jbeta primers. Produced via immunoSEQ multiplex PCR; TCRdb's table is partial and in-frame only. The data contain some 190,000 clones, over 60% of them singletons. Germline values: CDR1 SQVTM, CDR2 ANQGSEA. CDR3 length: 13 residues. Trimming pared 4 bases from V and 1 base from J, leaving 7 bases between. V is TRBV29-1 and J is TRBJ2-2; tentative D call: TRBD2 (5 bases). This receptor was taken from a young man in good health and CMV-seropositive. The sample consisted of PBMCs. Written as DNA, the CDR3 is TGCAGCGTTGGCGGAGGGAACACCGGGGAGCTGTTTTTT. Translating gives CSVGGGNTGELFF.